One sample yielded the 9 T cell receptor beta chains listed below, sequenced in a study of cytomegalovirus exposure and HLA in healthy donors. Sequencing was performed with immunoSEQ multiplex PCR; in TCRdb, only in-frame clones are kept and a portion is missing. The table lists over 100,000 clones, approximately 92% of them singletons. Input material: PBMCs. These receptors all come from a young woman in good health and CMV-seronegative.

In this sample, this clone turned up once. The chain recombines TRBV6-1 with TRBJ1-5; 9 bases are shared with TRBD1. Germline V gene data show CDR1 as MNHNS and CDR2 as SASEGT. CDR3 size: 15 residues. V shed 9 bases, J shed 5 bases, and the junction held 11 bases outside the gene matches. CDR3 DNA sequence: TGTGCCAGTAATACACAGGGGGCAGAGGATCAGCCCCAGCATTTT. This encodes CASNTQGAEDQPQHF.

J is TRBJ1-1 and V is TRBV7-9; D not resolved. Trimming stripped 5 bases from V and 1 base from J, with 14 bases between. The CDR3 runs to 15 residues. Germline loops: CDR1 SEHNR, CDR2 FQNEAQ (reference sequence). CDR3 sequence: CASSTTGERNTEAFF. The CDR3 coding sequence is TGTGCCAGCAGCACTACTGGGGAGAGGAACACTGAAGCTTTCTTT. Full variable domain (remainder filled in from reference TRBV7-9 and TRBJ1-1): DTGVSQNPRHKITKRGQNVTFRCDPISEHNRLYWYRQTLGQGPEFLTYFQNEAQLEKSRLLSDRFSAERPKGSFSTLEIQRTEQGDSAMYLCASSTTGERNTEAFFGQGTRLTVV.

This chain uses TRBV5-8 with TRBJ2-5; TRBD1 aligns across 7 bases. Germline V gene lookup returns CDR1 SGHTS and CDR2 YDEGEE. With 3 bases clipped from V and 7 bases from J, the junction kept 15 bases outside the gene matches. The CDR3 has 16 residues. CDR3 region: CASSYRDSLYSGTQYF. The CDR3, as DNA: TGTGCCAGCAGCTACCGGGACAGCCTATATTCGGGGACCCAGTACTTC.

The rearrangement uses TRBV9 and TRBJ2-5; TRBD2 agrees at 12 bases. The CDR3 sequence is 17 residues long. Trimming removed 1 base from V and 5 bases from J; junction bases left unmatched: 9. CDR1 is SGDLS, CDR2 YYNGEE, per germline. The CDR3 spells CASSVSTSGGLWETQYF. CDR3 in DNA: TGTGCCAGCAGCGTATCGACTAGCGGGGGCCTCTGGGAGACCCAGTACTTC.

J is TRBJ2-3 and V is TRBV9, with 10 bases fitting TRBD2. V gave up 3 bases and J gave up 7 bases; unmatched junction bases: 11. This CDR3 region has 16 residues. Germline assignment: CDR1 SGDLS and CDR2 YYNGEE. The CDR3 here is CASSATLAGGYNTQYF. In DNA form, the CDR3 reads TGTGCCAGCAGCGCCACCTTAGCGGGGGGATACAATACGCAGTATTTT.

The CDR3 region has the DNA TGCGCCAGCAGCACTGGGACTAGCAGAGAGACCCAGTACTTC. Its translation: CASSTGTSRETQYF. The chain uses TRBV5-1 and TRBJ2-5, with 9 bases fitting TRBD2. V lost 4 bases, J lost 4 bases, and 5 bases stayed unmatched. The CDR3 loop spans 14 amino acids. Germline V gene lookup returns CDR1 SGHRS and CDR2 YFSETQ.

This clone appeared a single time. V gene TRBV10-1 combines with J gene TRBJ1-1, with 9 bases aligning to TRBD1. CDR3 length equals 15 residues. The germline CDR1 and CDR2 sequences are WNHNN and SYGVQD (reference sequence). The V gene end was trimmed by 2 bases and the J gene end by 4 bases; junction bases not matched to a gene: 5. The CDR3, as DNA: TGCGCCAGCAGTGAGGCGCCACAGGGGGCCACTGAAGCTTTCTTT. It yields the protein CASSEAPQGATEAFF.

The rearrangement uses TRBV19 and TRBJ2-6; no clear D. The length of the CDR3 is 16 residues. The ends were cut back, 3 bases at V and 3 bases at J, with 12 bases in the middle. Germline loops: CDR1 LNHDA, CDR2 SQIVND (reference sequence). Here the CDR3 DNA reads TGTGCCAGTAGTATCCCTGCCGAGTTTGGGGCCAACGTCCTGACTTTC. It is translated as CASSIPAEFGANVLTF.

This chain uses TRBV5-5 with TRBJ1-1; D ambiguous. CDR1 and CDR2 from the germline V gene are SGHKS and YYEKEE (reference sequence). The CDR3 covers 13 residues. Trimming took 2 bases from V and 4 from J, leaving 9 bases between them. The CDR3 spells CASSFVGSTEAFF. CDR3 sequence (DNA): TGTGCCAGCAGCTTTGTGGGGAGCACTGAAGCTTTCTTT.